This T cell receptor beta chain was sequenced in a study of blood T cells in healthy people across ages. Findings and limits, study-wide: Long-lived donors carried more naive CD4+ cells and greater diversity than aged donors. Per-million-T-cell TCR beta diversity fell roughly linearly with age.

Points on this clonotype: Antigen specificity is unknown.

Germline V gene data show CDR1 as SNHLY and CDR2 as FYNNEI. The CDR3 covers 14 residues. Trimming took 6 bases from V and 4 from J, leaving 14 bases between them. Primers used in a second PCR of roughly 6 to 11 cycles were a sample-barcoded 5' primer and a J-beta primer mix. Every cDNA was tagged by a template-switch adaptor with 12 random nucleotides. TCRdb re-analysed the 5' RACE reads in MiXCR, keeping a single row per CDR3 protein. The sample carries about 830,000 distinct CDR3 sequences, less than 80% recorded once. The sequencing input was blood. The chain couples TRBV2 to TRBJ2-3; D is possibly TRBD2 (6 bases). The clonotype originates from a man aged 25 to 45 in good health. CDR3 sequence (DNA): TGTGCCAGCAGGCCTACCGGGACTCCAGATACGCAGTATTTT. Translating it yields CASRPTGTPDTQYF.